This is a list of T cell receptor delta chains from one sample in a study of γδ T cells in repeated Plasmodium falciparum infection. TCRdb re-called clones from the multiplex PCR reads using CATT. This repertoire shows around 50,000 delta-chain clones, roughly 1.5% found once; its top ten account for about 8.6%. Sequences were obtained from gamma-delta T cells from blood. The receptors shown here come from a pool of human donors (malaria-infected and uninfected, not separated). CDR3s include the opening cysteine and the closing phenylalanine or tryptophan. Each record gives: V gene, clone size, D gene, J gene, CDR3 DNA, CDR3 protein. The D gene is left open where the match is weak. The size field reads once, few, many, or a class for an expanded clone.

TRDV2	many	-	TRDJ3	TGTGCCTGTGTCCCGCCCTGGGACACCCGACAGATGTTTTTC	CACVPPWDTRQMFF
TRDV1	many	TRDD3	TRDJ1	TGTGCTCTTGGGTCCCCGGGGCCTTCCCTCCTACGGAACTGGGGGATACGCGGAACCGATAAACTCATCTTT	CALGSPGPSLLRNWGIRGTDKLIF
TRDV3	medium-sized	TRDD3	TRDJ1	TGTGCCTTTACCTTCCCTTGGGGGATACCCACCGATAAACTCATCTTT	CAFTFPWGIPTDKLIF
TRDV1	many	TRDD3	TRDJ1	TGTGCTCTTGGGACTAAGGGGATACGGGGTGATAAACTCATCTTT	CALGTKGIRGDKLIF
TRDV1	many	TRDD3	TRDJ1	TGTGCTCTTGGGGAACTCCTACGAACTGGGGGGTTACCTTTTCGATTGGGACTCATCTTT	CALGELLRTGGLPFRLGLIF
TRDV1	medium-sized	-	TRDJ1	TGTGCTCTTGGGGAACTAGGCTTTCTACGAACCCCTGGTATGGATAAACTCATCTTT	CALGELGFLRTPGMDKLIF
TRDV1	many	-	TRDJ1	TGTGCTCTTGCCGCTACTACCCCGACATATTACACCGATAAACTCATCTTT	CALAATTPTYYTDKLIF
TRDV1	many	TRDD3	TRDJ1	TGTGCTCTTGGGGAACTCAGGGCGGGGCTTACGAAGGGATACGGGACCGATAAACTCATCTTT	CALGELRAGLTKGYGTDKLIF
TRDV1	many	TRDD3	TRDJ1	TGTGCTCTGACCCCAAACCCTTACTGTGATTTACTGGGGGATAAGACCGATAAACTCATTTTT	CALTPNPYCDLLGDKTDKLIF
TRDV1	many	TRDD3	TRDJ3	TGTGCTCTTGGGGATTTCTACCTTGGGGGATACTCCAACTGGGACACCCGACAGATGTTTTTC	CALGDFYLGGYSNWDTRQMFF
TRDV1	medium-sized	-	TRDJ1	TGTGCTCTTGGGGAACTAATCCTACGTCTGGGGGGGACCGATAAACTCATCTTT	CALGELILRLGGTDKLIF